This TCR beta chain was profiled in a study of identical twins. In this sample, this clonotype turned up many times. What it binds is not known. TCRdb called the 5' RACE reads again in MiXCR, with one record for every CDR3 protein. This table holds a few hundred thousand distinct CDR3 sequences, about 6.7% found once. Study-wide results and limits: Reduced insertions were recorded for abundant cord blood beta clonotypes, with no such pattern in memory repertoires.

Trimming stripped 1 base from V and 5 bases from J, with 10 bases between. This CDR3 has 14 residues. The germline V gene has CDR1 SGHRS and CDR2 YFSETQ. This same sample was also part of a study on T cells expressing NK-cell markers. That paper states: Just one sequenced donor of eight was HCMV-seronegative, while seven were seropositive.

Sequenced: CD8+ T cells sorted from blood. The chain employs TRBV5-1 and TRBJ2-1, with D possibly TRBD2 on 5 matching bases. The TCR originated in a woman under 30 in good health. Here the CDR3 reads CASSLNGVDNEQFF. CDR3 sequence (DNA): TGCGCCAGCAGCTTGAACGGGGTTGACAATGAGCAGTTCTTC.